This TCR beta chain came from a study of cytomegalovirus exposure and HLA in healthy donors. Study conclusions and caveats: It was taken for granted in presence/absence analyses that sequencing depth across donors was roughly uniform.

13 Jbeta primers and 60 Vbeta primers were used for the PCR. Generated by immunoSEQ multiplex PCR, the TCRdb table keeps only in-frame clones and is missing some. The sample yields approximately 61,000 clones, about 80% seen once. Worth noting for this clone: No antigen is known for it.

CDR3 size: 13 residues. Trimming took off 2 bases at V and 9 bases at J, with 13 bases between the two ends. The V gene's germline CDR1 is SGHDT and CDR2 YYEEEE. The sequence came from a man in his fifties in good health and CMV-seropositive. The rearrangement links TRBV5-6 to TRBJ2-3; D is undetermined. The source material was PBMCs. In DNA, the CDR3 is TGTGCCAGCAGCTTAATCGGCAGGTTAACGCAGTATTTT. It is translated as CASSLIGRLTQYF.